Included here is one TCR beta chain sequence, with context. Its antigen is currently unknown. The CDR3 is 15 residues long. Germline values: CDR1 SGHAT, CDR2 FQDESV (reference sequence). The V gene end was trimmed by 1 base and the J gene end by 6 bases; junction bases not matched to a gene: 6. The sample is drawn from a study of T cell responses to AZD1222 COVID-19 vaccine. General study results and limits: Following two doses of AZD1222, Spike-specific TCR breadth and depth rose. Only a handful of AZD1222 recipients, several in all, had baseline seropositivity. Every sample of the repertoires postdated the peak T cell response.

Using immunoSEQ multiplex PCR, the repertoire was profiled, and TCRdb retains in-frame clones only, with some absent. The sample consists of some 200,000 clones, about 89% of them appearing once. The rearrangement uses TRBV11-1 and TRBJ2-3; TRBD2 agrees at 8 bases. This clonotype originated in an adult who received the AZD1222 COVID-19 vaccine. This material consisted of peripheral blood, taken 28 days after the second AZD1222 dose. CDR3 nucleotides: TGTGCCAGCAGCTTAGGCAATAGACTAGCGGATACGCAGTATTTT. Its translation: CASSLGNRLADTQYF.